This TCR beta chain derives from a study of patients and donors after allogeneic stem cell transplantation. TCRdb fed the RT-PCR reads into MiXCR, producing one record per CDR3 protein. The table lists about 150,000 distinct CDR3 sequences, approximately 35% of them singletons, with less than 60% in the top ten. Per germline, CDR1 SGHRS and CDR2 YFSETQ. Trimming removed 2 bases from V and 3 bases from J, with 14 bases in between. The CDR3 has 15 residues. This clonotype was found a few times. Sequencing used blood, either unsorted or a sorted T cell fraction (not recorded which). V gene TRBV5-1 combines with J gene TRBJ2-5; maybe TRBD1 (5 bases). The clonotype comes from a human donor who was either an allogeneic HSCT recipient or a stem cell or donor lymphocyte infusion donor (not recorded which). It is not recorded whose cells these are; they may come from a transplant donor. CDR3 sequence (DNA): TGCGCCAGCAGCTTCCACCCCAGGGCTGAAGAGACCCAGTACTTC. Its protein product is CASSFHPRAEETQYF.